The T cell receptor (beta chain) described here comes from a study of blood T cell repertoires in COVID-19. Whole-study context: In each case, the material was cDNA or gDNA derived from T cells, B-cell-depleted T cells, or PBMCs.

The repertoire was sequenced with immunoSEQ multiplex PCR; TCRdb's copy has only in-frame clones and lacks some. The sample lists over 300,000 clones, roughly 85% occurring once. Each participant's cohort was designated according to participant-reported clinical history. CDR3 length equals 13 residues. Trimming left V 3 bases short and J 7 bases short, with 9 bases between. The germline CDR1 and CDR2 sequences are LNHDA and SQIVND (reference sequence). The J gene is TRBJ2-2, the V gene TRBV19; D might be TRBD2 (6 bases). The sequenced material came from PBMCs or T cells enriched from blood (not recorded which). The origin of this receptor is a man aged 30 to 39 who had recovered from COVID-19. The CDR3 loop reads CASSIGRGGELFF. For the CDR3, the DNA is TGTGCCAGTAGTATTGGGCGGGGCGGGGAGCTGTTTTTT.